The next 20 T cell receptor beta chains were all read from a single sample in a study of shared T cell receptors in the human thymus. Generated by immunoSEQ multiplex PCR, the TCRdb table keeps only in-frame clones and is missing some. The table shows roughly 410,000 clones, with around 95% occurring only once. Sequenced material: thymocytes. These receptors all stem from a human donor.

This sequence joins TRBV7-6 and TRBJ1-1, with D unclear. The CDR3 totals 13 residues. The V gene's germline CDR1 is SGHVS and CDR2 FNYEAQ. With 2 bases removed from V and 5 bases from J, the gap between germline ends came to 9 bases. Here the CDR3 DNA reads TGTGCCAGCAGCTTACGGAAGGGAACTGAAGCTTTCTTT. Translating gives CASSLRKGTEAFF.

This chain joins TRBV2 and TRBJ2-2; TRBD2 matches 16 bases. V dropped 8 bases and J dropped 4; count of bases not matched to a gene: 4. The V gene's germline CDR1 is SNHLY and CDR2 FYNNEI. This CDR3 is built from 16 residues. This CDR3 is CASAGTSGRGTGELFF. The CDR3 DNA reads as TGTGCCAGCGCGGGGACTAGCGGGAGGGGCACCGGGGAGCTGTTTTTT.

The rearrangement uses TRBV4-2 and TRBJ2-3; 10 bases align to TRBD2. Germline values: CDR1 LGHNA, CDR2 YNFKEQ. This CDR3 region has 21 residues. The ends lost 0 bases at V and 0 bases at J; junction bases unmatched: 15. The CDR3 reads CASSQDPPTGTSACSTDTQYF. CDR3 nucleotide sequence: TGTGCCAGCAGCCAAGATCCGCCGACAGGGACTAGCGCTTGTAGCACAGATACGCAGTATTTT.

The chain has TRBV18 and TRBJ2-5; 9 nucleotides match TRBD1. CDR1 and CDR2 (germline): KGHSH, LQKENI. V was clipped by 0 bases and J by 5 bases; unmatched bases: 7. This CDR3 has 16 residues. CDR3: CASSPPDGQGRETQYF. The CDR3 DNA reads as TGTGCCAGCTCACCACCCGACGGACAGGGGAGGGAGACCCAGTACTTC.

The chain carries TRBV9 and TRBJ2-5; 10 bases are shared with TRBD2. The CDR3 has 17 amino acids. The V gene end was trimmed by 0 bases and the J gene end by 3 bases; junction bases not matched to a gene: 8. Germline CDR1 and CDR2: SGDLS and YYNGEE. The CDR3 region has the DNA TGTGCCAGCAGCGTAGGCCCCAGCGGGAGGGAAAAAGAGACCCAGTACTTC. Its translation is CASSVGPSGREKETQYF.

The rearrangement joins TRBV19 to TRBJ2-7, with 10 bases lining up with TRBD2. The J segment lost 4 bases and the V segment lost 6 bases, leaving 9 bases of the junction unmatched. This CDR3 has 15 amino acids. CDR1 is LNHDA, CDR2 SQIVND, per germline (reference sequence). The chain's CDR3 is CASSLLLAGRYEQYF. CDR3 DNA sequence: TGTGCCAGTAGCCTATTACTAGCGGGAAGGTACGAGCAGTACTTC.

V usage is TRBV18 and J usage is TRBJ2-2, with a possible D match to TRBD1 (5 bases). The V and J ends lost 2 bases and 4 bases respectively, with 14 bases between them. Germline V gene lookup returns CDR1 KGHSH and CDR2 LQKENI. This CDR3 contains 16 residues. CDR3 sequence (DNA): TGTGCCAGCTCACCAGACAGCCCGGTGGGCACCGGGGAGCTGTTTTTT. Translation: CASSPDSPVGTGELFF.

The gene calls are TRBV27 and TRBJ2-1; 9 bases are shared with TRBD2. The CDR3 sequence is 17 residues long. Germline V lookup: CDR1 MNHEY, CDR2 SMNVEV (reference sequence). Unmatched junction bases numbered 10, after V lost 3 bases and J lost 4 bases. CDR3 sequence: CASSLGSKREVYNEQFF. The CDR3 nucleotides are TGTGCCAGCAGTTTGGGGTCCAAGCGGGAGGTATACAATGAGCAGTTCTTC.

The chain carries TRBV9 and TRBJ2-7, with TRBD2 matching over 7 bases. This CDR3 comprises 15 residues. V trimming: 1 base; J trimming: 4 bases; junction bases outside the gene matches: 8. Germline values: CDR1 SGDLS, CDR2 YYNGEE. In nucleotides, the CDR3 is TGTGCCAGCAGCGTATCTCCTAGCGGAGTATACGAGCAGTACTTC. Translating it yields CASSVSPSGVYEQYF.

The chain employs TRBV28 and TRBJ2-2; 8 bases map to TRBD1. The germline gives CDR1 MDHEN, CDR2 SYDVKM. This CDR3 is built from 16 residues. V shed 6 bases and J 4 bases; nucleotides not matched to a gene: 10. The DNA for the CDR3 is TGTGCCAGCAGCTTAGACAGGGGTGCGGGCACCGGGGAGCTGTTTTTT. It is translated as CASSLDRGAGTGELFF.

The chain's CDR3 is CASSDGGATYNEQFF. CDR3 coding DNA: TGTGCCAGCAGTGACGGGGGAGCGACTTACAATGAGCAGTTCTTC. V usage is TRBV6-4 and J usage is TRBJ2-1; D is possibly TRBD1 or TRBD2 (5 bases each). V gave up 2 bases and J gave up 4 bases, with 12 bases separating them. The CDR3 is 15 amino acids. Germline V gene data show CDR1 as MRHNA and CDR2 as SNTAGT.

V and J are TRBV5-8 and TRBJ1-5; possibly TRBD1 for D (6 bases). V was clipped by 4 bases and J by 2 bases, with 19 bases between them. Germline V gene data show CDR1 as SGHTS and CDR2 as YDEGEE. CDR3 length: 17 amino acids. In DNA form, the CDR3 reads TGTGCCAGCAGCCATAGTACAGGGAAGAGGTGCAATCAGCCCCAGCATTTT. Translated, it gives CASSHSTGKRCNQPQHF.

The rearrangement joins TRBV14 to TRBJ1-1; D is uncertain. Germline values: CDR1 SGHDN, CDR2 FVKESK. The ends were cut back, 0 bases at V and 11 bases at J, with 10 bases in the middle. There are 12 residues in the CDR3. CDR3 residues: CASSQEQTKAFF. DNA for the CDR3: TGTGCCAGCAGCCAAGAACAGACGAAGGCTTTCTTT.

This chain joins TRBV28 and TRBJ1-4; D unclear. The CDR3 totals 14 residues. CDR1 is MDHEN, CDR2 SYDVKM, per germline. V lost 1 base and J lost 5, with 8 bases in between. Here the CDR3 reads CASSLLGRNEKLFF. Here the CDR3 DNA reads TGTGCCAGCAGTTTATTGGGTCGGAATGAAAAACTGTTTTTT.

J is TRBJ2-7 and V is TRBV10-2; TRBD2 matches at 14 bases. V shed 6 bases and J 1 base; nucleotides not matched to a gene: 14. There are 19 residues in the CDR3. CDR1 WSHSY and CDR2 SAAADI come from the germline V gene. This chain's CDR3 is CASRQPGLAGDVPSYEQYF. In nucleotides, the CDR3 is TGCGCCAGCAGACAACCGGGACTAGCGGGAGACGTCCCTTCCTACGAGCAGTACTTC.

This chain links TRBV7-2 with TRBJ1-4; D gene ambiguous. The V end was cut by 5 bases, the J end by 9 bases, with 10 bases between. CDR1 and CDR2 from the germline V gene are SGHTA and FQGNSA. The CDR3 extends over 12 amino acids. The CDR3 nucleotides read TGTGCCAGCAGCCCGGACGTTAAAAAACTGTTTTTT. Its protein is CASSPDVKKLFF. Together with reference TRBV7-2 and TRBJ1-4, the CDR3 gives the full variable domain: GAGVSQSPSNKVTEKGKDVELRCDPISGHTALYWYRQSLGQGLEFLIYFQGNSAPDKSGLPSDRFSAERTGGSVSTLTIQRTQQEDSAVYLCASSPDVKKLFFGSGTQLSVL.

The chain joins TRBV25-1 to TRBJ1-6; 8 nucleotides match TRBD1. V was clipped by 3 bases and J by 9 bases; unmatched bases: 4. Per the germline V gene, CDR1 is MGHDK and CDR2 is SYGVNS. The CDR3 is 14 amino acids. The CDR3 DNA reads TGTGCCAGCAGTGAGGACAGGGCACTTTCACCCCTCCACTTT. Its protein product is CASSEDRALSPLHF. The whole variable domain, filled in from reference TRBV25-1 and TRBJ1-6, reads EADIYQTPRYLVIGTGKKITLECSQTMGHDKMYWYQQDPGMELHLIHYSYGVNSTEKGDLSSESTVSRIRTEHFPLTLESARPSHTSQYLCASSEDRALSPLHFGNGTRLTVT.

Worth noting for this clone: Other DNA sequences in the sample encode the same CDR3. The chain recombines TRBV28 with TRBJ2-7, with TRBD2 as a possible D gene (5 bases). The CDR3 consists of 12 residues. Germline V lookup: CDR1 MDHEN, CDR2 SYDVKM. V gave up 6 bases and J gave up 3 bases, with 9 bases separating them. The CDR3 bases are TGTGCCAGCAGCCCTGGGAGCTACGAGCAGTACTTC. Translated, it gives CASSPGSYEQYF. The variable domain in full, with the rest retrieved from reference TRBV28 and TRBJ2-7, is DVKVTQSSRYLVKRTGEKVFLECVQDMDHENMFWYRQDPGLGLRLIYFSYDVKMKEKGDIPEGYSVSREKKERFSLILESASTNQTSMYLCASSPGSYEQYFGPGTRLTVT.

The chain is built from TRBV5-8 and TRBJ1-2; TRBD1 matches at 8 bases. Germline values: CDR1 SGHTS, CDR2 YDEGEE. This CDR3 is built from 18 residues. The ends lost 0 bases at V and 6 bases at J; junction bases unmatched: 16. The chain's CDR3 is CASSLEVLRSTGGDGYTF. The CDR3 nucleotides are TGTGCCAGCAGCTTGGAAGTCCTGCGGTCCACAGGGGGAGATGGCTACACCTTC.

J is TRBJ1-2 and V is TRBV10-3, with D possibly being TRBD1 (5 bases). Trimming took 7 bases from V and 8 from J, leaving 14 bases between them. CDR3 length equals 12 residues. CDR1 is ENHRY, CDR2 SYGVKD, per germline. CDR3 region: CAITPDSGGYTF. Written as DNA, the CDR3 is TGTGCCATCACCCCAGACAGTGGCGGCTACACCTTC.